These T cell receptor beta chains were read from a single sample in a study of T cell responses to AZD1222 COVID-19 vaccine. Only in-frame clones appear in the TCRdb table, and some are missing; sequencing was by immunoSEQ multiplex PCR. Here the sample spans tens of thousands of clones, roughly 90% being singletons. This specimen was peripheral blood, taken on day 0 of MenACWY control vaccination. The receptors here all came from an adult in good health. The CDR3 runs from the conserved cysteine through the conserved F or W. The D gene is left open where the match is weak. Some rows mark clone size as missing; the rest say once, few, many or name a class of expanded clone.

abundance: -; v_gene: TRBV6-5; j_gene: TRBJ2-2; d_gene: TRBD2; len: 14; CDR3aa: CASRSGGASGELFF
abundance: -; v_gene: TRBV30; j_gene: TRBJ1-2; d_gene: TRBD1; len: 13; CDR3aa: CACNTGEDYGYTF
abundance: -; v_gene: TRBV9; j_gene: TRBJ2-5; d_gene: -; len: 16; CDR3aa: CASSVAARGIQETQYF
abundance: few; v_gene: TRBV19; j_gene: TRBJ2-6; d_gene: -; len: 16; CDR3aa: CASSPSVFTGANVLTF
abundance: -; v_gene: TRBV6-5; j_gene: TRBJ1-1; d_gene: -; len: 12; CDR3aa: CASSYSGAVAFF
abundance: once; v_gene: TRBV24-1; j_gene: TRBJ2-3; d_gene: TRBD2; len: 19; CDR3aa: CATSDAGTSGISSTDTQYF
abundance: -; v_gene: TRBV12-3/TRBV12-4; j_gene: TRBJ1-2; d_gene: -; len: 13; CDR3aa: CASSVLSNYGYTF
abundance: -; v_gene: TRBV19; j_gene: TRBJ1-2; d_gene: TRBD1; len: 15; CDR3aa: CASSISPGGNYGYTF
abundance: -; v_gene: TRBV3-1/TRBV3-2; j_gene: TRBJ2-7; d_gene: TRBD2; len: 14; CDR3aa: CASRRGGGAEEQYF
abundance: -; v_gene: TRBV11-1; j_gene: TRBJ2-6; d_gene: -; len: 16; CDR3aa: CASSLDRVAGANVLTF
abundance: -; v_gene: TRBV6-2/TRBV6-3; j_gene: TRBJ1-1; d_gene: -; len: 13; CDR3aa: CASSYEWNTEAFF
abundance: -; v_gene: TRBV24-1; j_gene: TRBJ2-7; d_gene: -; len: 14; CDR3aa: CATSDPTRGDEQYF
abundance: -; v_gene: TRBV5-5; j_gene: TRBJ1-1; d_gene: -; len: 15; CDR3aa: CASSLRQAPSAEAFF
abundance: -; v_gene: TRBV6-2/TRBV6-3; j_gene: TRBJ1-2; d_gene: TRBD1; len: 16; CDR3aa: CASSYRDRGRSYGYTF
abundance: -; v_gene: TRBV15; j_gene: TRBJ1-2; d_gene: TRBD1; len: 15; CDR3aa: CATRLNRGLNYGYTF
abundance: once; v_gene: TRBV5-4; j_gene: TRBJ1-2; d_gene: -; len: 14; CDR3aa: CASSSEMGGNGYTF
abundance: -; v_gene: TRBV7-3; j_gene: TRBJ2-2; d_gene: -; len: 16; CDR3aa: CASSLSAGANTGELFF
abundance: -; v_gene: TRBV2; j_gene: TRBJ1-5; d_gene: -; len: 13; CDR3aa: CASTPGWDQPQHF
abundance: -; v_gene: TRBV5-1; j_gene: TRBJ1-2; d_gene: -; len: 15; CDR3aa: CASSFMDRANYGYTF
abundance: -; v_gene: TRBV9; j_gene: TRBJ2-7; d_gene: TRBD1; len: 15; CDR3aa: CASSVAGTGSYEQYF
abundance: -; v_gene: TRBV5-1; j_gene: TRBJ2-5; d_gene: -; len: 15; CDR3aa: CASSLPTSFGETQYF
abundance: -; v_gene: TRBV19; j_gene: TRBJ2-3; d_gene: TRBD2; len: 17; CDR3aa: CASSTSPGLAGPDTQYF
abundance: once; v_gene: TRBV5-4; j_gene: TRBJ2-7; d_gene: -; len: 11; CDR3aa: CASSFPHKQYF
abundance: once; v_gene: TRBV19; j_gene: TRBJ2-7; d_gene: TRBD1; len: 15; CDR3aa: CASSIVTGGRGEQYF
abundance: -; v_gene: TRBV15; j_gene: TRBJ2-3; d_gene: TRBD1; len: 16; CDR3aa: CATSTGPGQGTDTQYF
abundance: -; v_gene: TRBV2; j_gene: TRBJ2-1; d_gene: -; len: 14; CDR3aa: CASSEGSRFNEQFF
abundance: -; v_gene: TRBV20-1; j_gene: TRBJ2-1; d_gene: -; len: 15; CDR3aa: CSASPTDRVGNEQFF
abundance: -; v_gene: TRBV3-1/TRBV3-2; j_gene: TRBJ2-7; d_gene: TRBD2; len: 14; CDR3aa: CASSQVAGGDEQYF
abundance: -; v_gene: TRBV19; j_gene: TRBJ1-5; d_gene: -; len: 16; CDR3aa: CASSISPQGSHQPQHF
abundance: -; v_gene: TRBV5-5; j_gene: TRBJ1-1; d_gene: -; len: 15; CDR3aa: CASSLDPGPNTEAFF
abundance: -; v_gene: TRBV4-2; j_gene: TRBJ1-1; d_gene: TRBD1; len: 15; CDR3aa: CASSLSQGGNTEAFF
abundance: -; v_gene: TRBV29-1; j_gene: TRBJ2-7; d_gene: -; len: 14; CDR3aa: CSVGGERDSYEQYF
abundance: once; v_gene: TRBV7-8; j_gene: TRBJ2-2; d_gene: -; len: 14; CDR3aa: CASSLVPITGELFF